These 8 T cell receptor beta chains share one sample of origin, sequenced in a study of radiation and T cells in renal cell carcinoma. Using immunoSEQ multiplex PCR, the repertoire was profiled, and TCRdb retains in-frame clones only, with some absent. The sample yields 150,000 or so clones, about 88% seen once. Time point meaning: baseline pretreatment blood. Treatment of the sample: 15 Gy SBRT to primary tumor, nephrectomy 4 weeks later. This specimen was blood, taken from a patient whose treatment included radiotherapy and nephrectomy. The receptors come from a woman in her 70s with renal cell carcinoma.

This CDR3 reads CASSLTTSGEETQYF. The CDR3 nucleotides read TGTGCCAGCAGCTTAACGACTAGCGGGGAAGAGACCCAGTACTTC. This chain uses TRBV7-6 with TRBJ2-5; 11 nucleotides match TRBD2. The V gene end was trimmed by 2 bases and the J gene end by 3 bases; junction bases not matched to a gene: 2. This CDR3 has 15 amino acids. Germline CDR1 and CDR2: SGHVS and FNYEAQ.

The rearrangement uses TRBV11-3 and TRBJ1-4; D uncertain. With 1 base removed from V and 5 bases from J, the gap between germline ends came to 8 bases. The CDR3 loop spans 14 amino acids. The germline gives CDR1 SGHNT, CDR2 YENEEA. The CDR3, as DNA: TGTGCCAGCAGCTTAGCACGTAGCAATGAAAAACTGTTTTTT. Protein sequence: CASSLARSNEKLFF.

The chain recombines TRBV7-2 with TRBJ2-4; D ambiguous. CDR1 is SGHTA and CDR2 is FQGNSA in the germline V gene. CDR3 length: 16 residues. V was shortened by 3 bases and J by 0 bases, with 12 bases between the two germline ends. The CDR3 DNA is TGTGCCAGCAGCTTCCCCTCAGTGCTAGCCAAAAACATTCAGTACTTC. It yields the protein CASSFPSVLAKNIQYF.

The V call is TRBV11-3, the J call TRBJ1-5, with D possibly TRBD1 on 6 matching bases. Trimming removed 5 bases at V and 0 bases at J, with 14 bases between. Germline lookup yields CDR1 SGHNT and CDR2 YENEEA. This CDR3 contains 16 residues. CDR3 amino acids: CASSQTGLGSNQPQHF. CDR3 nucleotides: TGTGCCAGCAGCCAAACAGGGTTAGGTAGCAATCAGCCCCAGCATTTT.

The chain couples TRBV4-3 to TRBJ2-1, with 10 bases matching TRBD2. The CDR3 runs to 16 residues. The germline gives CDR1 LGHNA, CDR2 YSLEER. V shed 4 bases and J 5 bases; nucleotides not matched to a gene: 8. The CDR3 loop reads CASSLSSGGFDNEQFF. In DNA form, the CDR3 reads TGCGCCAGCAGCCTCAGTAGCGGGGGGTTCGACAATGAGCAGTTCTTC.

The chain is built from TRBV28 and TRBJ2-7; D tentatively reads TRBD1 or TRBD2 (5 bases each). The CDR3 runs 16 residues. V lost 6 bases and J lost 2, with 20 bases in between. Germline CDR1 MDHEN, CDR2 SYDVKM. The CDR3 is CASSFIRGRATYEQYF. The CDR3, as DNA: TGTGCCAGCAGCTTCATCCGGGGCAGGGCCACCTACGAGCAGTACTTC.

This rearrangement joins TRBV7-3 to TRBJ2-1; 12 bases are shared with TRBD2. V lost 4 bases, J lost 8 bases, and 12 bases stayed unmatched. The length of the CDR3 is 17 residues. The germline V gene has CDR1 SGHTA and CDR2 FQGTGA. CDR3 protein: CASSSLPGLAGGDEQFF. The CDR3 DNA reads TGTGCCAGCAGCTCCCTTCCGGGACTAGCGGGTGGGGATGAGCAGTTCTTC.

This clone has only one observation. This chain connects TRBV6-4 to TRBJ2-3, with D possibly being TRBD1 or TRBD2 (6 bases each). V was cut by 0 bases and J by 1 base, with 11 bases left in between. Germline loops: CDR1 MRHNA, CDR2 SNTAGT. This CDR3 is built from 16 residues. The CDR3, as DNA: TGTGCCAGCAGTGACTCGTGGGGGGCTGGCACAGATACGCAGTATTTT. Amino acid sequence: CASSDSWGAGTDTQYF.